A selection of T cell receptor beta chains follows, all from one sample in a study of T-cell reconstitution after alpha-beta-depleted transplantation in children. TCRdb itself ran the PCR reads through MiXCR, one entry per CDR3 protein. Of over 550,000 distinct CDR3 sequences detected, 10% appear once; the ten largest clones hold less than 5%. The sequencing here drew on PBMCs from the stem cell graft donor, taken from the stem cell graft. These receptors originate from a human donor who donated a stem cell graft to a child with acute myeloid leukemia. Both conserved end residues are part of each CDR3.

v_call cdr3_aa
TRBV6-1 CASRDHGRAADTQYF
TRBV7-2 CASNTNNEQFF
TRBV5-1 CASSLETGVQPQHF
TRBV20-1 CSARDPASSYNEQFF
TRBV12-3/TRBV12-4 CASSSLKAGAYEQYF
TRBV12-3/TRBV12-4 CASSVGLNEQFF
TRBV5-1 CASSSQGVGYEQYF
TRBV5-1 CASSLEAKSSGNTIYF
TRBV4-2 CASSQESQGAKNIQYF
TRBV20-1 CGLSQAELLAGVYTQYF
TRBV29-1 CSVEGWGINTGELFF
TRBV4-3 CASSQEAGVGSYEQYF
TRBV29-1 CSVGGNLGEKLFF
TRBV6-5 CASRLLKGATGELFF
TRBV3-1 CATHRTGGHEQYF
TRBV20-1 CSARDPLGVETQYF
TRBV7-9 CASRPQPTGWEQFF
TRBV9 CASSVGPSGQGYEQYF
TRBV6-2/TRBV6-3 CASSWGQVSSPLHF
TRBV7-2 CASSLVTVNRGYGYTF
TRBV12-5 CASGSEGIRPYNEQFF
TRBV20-1 CSARGSGGSTDTQYF
TRBV6-2/TRBV6-3 CASTSGIYEQYF
TRBV4-2 CASSQERDAYNEQFF
TRBV9 CASSVWSSSYNEQFF
TRBV20-1 CSARDLDRLNTEAFF
TRBV6-2/TRBV6-3 CASISSKGGSYEQYF
TRBV5-8 CASSLGGDLNQPQHF
TRBV11-2 CASSFTGPSYNEQFF
TRBV6-2/TRBV6-3 CASSYSREIDTQYF
TRBV12-3/TRBV12-4 CASSYASGRAGNEQFF
TRBV12-3/TRBV12-4 CASTLLGQINEKLFF
TRBV18 CASSPYSDQPQHF
TRBV24-1 CATSSVGGYNEQFF
TRBV9 CASSPRARNKGTGELFF
TRBV24-1 CATRAFSTDTQYF
TRBV12-3/TRBV12-4 CASSLRSPGNQPQHF
TRBV4-3 CASSQQHPVVSNEKLFF
TRBV29-1 CSVRGQGSSDNYGYTF
TRBV18 CASSPRSTGSGGYTF
TRBV12-3/TRBV12-4 CASSRGTNYGYTF
TRBV7-9 CASSTFQYEQYF
TRBV19 CASSLTKQEKLFF
TRBV25-1 CASSEFRNTEAFF
TRBV4-3 CAPGDYEQYF
TRBV20-1 CSANRDVLSYEQYF
TRBV12-3/TRBV12-4 CASSLDSASDTQYF
TRBV29-1 CSVARQDLATEQYF
TRBV30 CAWSVQFFYEQYF
TRBV29-1 CSANRGVNTEAFF